Sequencing of this T cell receptor (beta chain) was carried out in a study of CD8 T cells in ankylosing spondylitis. The CDR3 consists of 15 residues. V dropped 0 bases and J dropped 13 bases, with 20 bases sitting between them. Looked up from germline, CDR1 is SGHAT and CDR2 is FQNNGV. Regarding this clonotype: Its specificity is not known.

TCRdb reprocessed the 5' RACE reads via MiXCR and lists one record per CDR3 protein. Of under 300,000 distinct CDR3 sequences detected, around a tenth appear once; the ten largest clones hold 6% to 8%. Study conclusions and caveats: There were earlier reports of some motif variants in reactive arthritis synovial fluid and blood. Disease-linked clones had a CD8+ phenotype and relatively low frequency in peripheral blood. Made up of fewer than 10 highly homologous variants, a TCR beta motif appeared characteristic of ankylosing spondylitis blood. Disease-linked clones were reportedly significantly enriched in matched ankylosing spondylitis synovial fluid.

This TCR derives from a male donor with ankylosing spondylitis or in good health (not recorded which). The V gene is TRBV11-2, the J gene TRBJ2-3; D is uncertain. The material sequenced was blood, either unsorted or a sorted T cell fraction (not recorded which). CDR3 in DNA: TGTGCCAGCAGCTTAGATCGAGGTGGGCTCAGGTTTGAGTATTTT. Residues: CASSLDRGGLRFEYF.